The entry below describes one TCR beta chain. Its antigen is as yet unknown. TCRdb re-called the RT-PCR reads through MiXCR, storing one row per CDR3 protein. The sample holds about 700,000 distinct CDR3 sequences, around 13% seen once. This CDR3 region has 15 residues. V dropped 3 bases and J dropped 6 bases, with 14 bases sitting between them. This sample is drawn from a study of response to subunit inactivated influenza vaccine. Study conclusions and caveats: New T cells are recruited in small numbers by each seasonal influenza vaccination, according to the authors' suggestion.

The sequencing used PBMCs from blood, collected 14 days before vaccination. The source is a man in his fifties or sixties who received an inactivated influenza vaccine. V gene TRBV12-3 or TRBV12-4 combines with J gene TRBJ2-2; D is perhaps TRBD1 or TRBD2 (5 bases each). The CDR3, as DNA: TGTGCCAGCAGTTTCAGTGGGGCGCGGGCCGGGGAGCTGTTTTTT. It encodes CASSFSGARAGELFF.